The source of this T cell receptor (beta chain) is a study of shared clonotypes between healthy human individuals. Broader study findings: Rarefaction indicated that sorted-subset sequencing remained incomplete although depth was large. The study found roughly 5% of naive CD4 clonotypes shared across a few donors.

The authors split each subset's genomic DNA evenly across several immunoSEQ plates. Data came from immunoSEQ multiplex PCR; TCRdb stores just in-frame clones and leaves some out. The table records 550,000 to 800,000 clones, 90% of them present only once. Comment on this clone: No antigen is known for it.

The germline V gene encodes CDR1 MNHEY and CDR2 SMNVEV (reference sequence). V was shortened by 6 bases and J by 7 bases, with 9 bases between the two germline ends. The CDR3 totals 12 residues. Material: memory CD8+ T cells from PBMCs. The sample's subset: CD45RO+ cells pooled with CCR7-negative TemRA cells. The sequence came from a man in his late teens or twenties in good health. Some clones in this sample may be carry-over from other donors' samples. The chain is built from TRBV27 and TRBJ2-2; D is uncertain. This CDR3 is CASRAVGGELFF. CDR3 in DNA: TGTGCCAGCAGGGCAGTGGGCGGGGAGCTGTTTTTT.